A single sample is the source of the 13 T cell receptor beta chains below, sequenced in a study of response to subunit inactivated influenza vaccine. TCRdb passed the RT-PCR reads through MiXCR, listing each CDR3 protein once. The profile covers about 610,000 distinct CDR3 sequences, with less than 15% appearing a single time and 11% taken by the ten largest. Sequences were derived from PBMCs from blood, sampled approximately 13 days after vaccination. Source of these receptors: a man aged 50 to 60 who received an inactivated influenza vaccine.

This chain links TRBV12-3 or TRBV12-4 with TRBJ1-3, with a tentative D call TRBD1 (6 bases). Trimming removed 5 bases from V and 3 bases from J, with 14 bases in between. The CDR3 is made up of 15 amino acids. CDR3 nucleotides: TGTGCCAGCAGTCGCCCGGGGGGCAATGGAAACACCATATATTTT. Residues: CASSRPGGNGNTIYF.

The V and J genes are TRBV3-1 and TRBJ2-4, with 8 nucleotides matching TRBD2. CDR1 and CDR2 (germline): LGHDT, YNNKEL (reference sequence). The CDR3 consists of 17 residues. J gave up 0 bases and V 0 bases, and 4 bases lay outside the gene matches. CDR3 DNA sequence: TGTGCCAGCAGCCAAGACATTGCGGGAGGAGCCAAAAACATTCAGTACTTC. Protein product: CASSQDIAGGAKNIQYF.

The chain joins TRBV6-2 or TRBV6-3 to TRBJ2-3; weak D call: TRBD2 (5 bases). Germline CDR1 is MNHEY and CDR2 is SVGEGT. CDR3 length: 16 residues. V was shortened by 0 bases and J by 2 bases, with 12 bases between the two germline ends. DNA of the CDR3: TGTGCCAGCAGTTACTCGACGTGGACTCCCACAGATACGCAGTATTTT. Amino acid sequence: CASSYSTWTPTDTQYF.

This rearrangement joins TRBV13 to TRBJ1-1; no clear D. Trimming took off 2 bases at V and 3 bases at J, with 7 bases between the two ends. The CDR3 covers 13 residues. Germline V gene data show CDR1 as PRHDT and CDR2 as FYEKMQ (reference sequence). CDR3 amino acids: CASSLWKDTEAFF. Written as DNA, the CDR3 is TGTGCCAGCAGCTTATGGAAGGACACTGAAGCTTTCTTT.

This clonotype was counted between two and nine times. This chain uses TRBV20-1 with TRBJ1-5, with D hard to call. Trimming cost V 2 bases and J 2 bases, with 10 bases left between them. Germline assignment: CDR1 DFQATT and CDR2 SNEGSKA (reference sequence). This CDR3 comprises 14 residues. The CDR3 loop reads CSARLGSGNQPQHF. CDR3 nucleotide sequence: TGCAGTGCTAGATTGGGGAGTGGCAATCAGCCCCAGCATTTT.

The rearrangement joins TRBV7-2 to TRBJ1-2, with 9 bases lining up with TRBD1. From germline, CDR1 is SGHTA and CDR2 FQGNSA. V was clipped by 7 bases and J by 5 bases; unmatched bases: 8. CDR3 length: 14 amino acids. DNA of the CDR3: TGTGCCAGCAACCCGGACAGGGGTGTGTATGGCTACACCTTC. Its translation is CASNPDRGVYGYTF.

V is TRBV5-1 and J is TRBJ2-3; possible D gene TRBD1, 6 bases. The germline CDR1 and CDR2 sequences are SGHRS and YFSETQ. The CDR3 covers 15 residues. Trimming took 7 bases from V and 0 from J, leaving 15 bases between them. This chain's CDR3 is CASRRTVPSTDTQYF. CDR3 sequence (DNA): TGCGCCAGCCGTCGGACAGTCCCTAGCACAGATACGCAGTATTTT.

At least ten counts were recorded for this clonotype. V gene TRBV7-6 combines with J gene TRBJ2-2; TRBD2 matches 10 bases. The V and J ends lost 7 bases and 7 bases, in that order; junction bases with no gene match: 12. The CDR3 is 16 amino acids. The germline CDR1 and CDR2 sequences are SGHVS and FNYEAQ. CDR3 residues: CASKDGLAGENGELFF. For the CDR3, the DNA is TGTGCCAGCAAAGACGGCCTAGCGGGAGAAAACGGGGAGCTGTTTTTT.

The table lists this clonotype with a few counts. The chain combines TRBV29-1 with TRBJ2-7; no clear D. The CDR3 totals 13 residues. V was clipped by 4 bases and J by 3 bases, with 13 bases between them. The V gene's germline CDR1 is SQVTM and CDR2 ANQGSEA. The CDR3 loop is CSVVDNTVYEQYF. The CDR3 coding sequence is TGCAGCGTTGTTGACAATACGGTCTACGAGCAGTACTTC.

This clonotype turned up a few times. The CDR3 loop reads CSARDGGRDTEAFF. CDR3 DNA sequence: TGCAGTGCTAGAGATGGAGGGAGGGACACTGAAGCTTTCTTT. The chain links TRBV20-1 to TRBJ1-1; D unclear. Germline assignment: CDR1 DFQATT and CDR2 SNEGSKA (reference sequence). V gave up 0 bases and J gave up 3 bases, with 11 bases separating them. The CDR3 covers 14 residues.

This clonotype showed up just a few times. The J gene is TRBJ2-5, the V gene TRBV24-1; perhaps TRBD1 as D (6 bases). The CDR3 totals 13 residues. CDR1 is KGHDR, CDR2 SFDVKD, per germline. With 3 bases removed from V and 3 bases from J, the gap between germline ends came to 7 bases. The DNA for the CDR3 is TGTGCCACCAGTGATGGACAGAAAGAGACCCAGTACTTC. Translating gives CATSDGQKETQYF.

The chain combines TRBV7-8 with TRBJ2-7, with a tentative D call TRBD1 (6 bases). V lost 1 base, J lost 3 bases, and 16 bases lay in between. The V gene's germline CDR1 is SGHVS and CDR2 FQNEAQ. CDR3 size: 16 residues. This CDR3 reads CASSLGAGVPRYEQYF. The CDR3 coding sequence is TGTGCCAGCAGCTTAGGGGCAGGGGTCCCTCGCTACGAGCAGTACTTC.

V and J are TRBV15 and TRBJ2-5; TRBD1 matches at 9 bases. V gave up 0 bases and J gave up 1 base; unmatched junction bases: 3. CDR3 length: 16 residues. Germline CDR1 reads LNHNV; CDR2 reads YYDKDF (reference sequence). The CDR3 nucleotides are TGTGCCACCAGCAGAGATTTGGGACAGGGCCAAGAGACCCAGTACTTC. Protein sequence: CATSRDLGQGQETQYF.